Given below is one T cell receptor beta chain in context. There is no known antigen for this receptor. Per-base qualities were not stored, and no clone one base away is much larger. The roughly 42 donors, aged 6 to 90 years, were systemically healthy Caucasian individuals from Russia. Ten milliliters of peripheral blood were drawn from each donor into EDTA-treated Vacutainer tubes. Ficoll-Paque density-gradient centrifugation was used to isolate PBMCs, with at least 7 million obtained per sample. Trizol reagent was used to extract total RNA from PBMCs, with at least 5.5 micrograms per sample. The percentages of naive CD45RAhigh/CD27high T cells were determined by flow cytometry on a PBMC aliquot from every donor. From cysteine to phenylalanine, the CDR3 is 14 amino acids long. Of the read, only the CDR3 DNA is kept; its 42 bases are in frame from base 1. Reading the germline V gene gives CDR1 SQVTM and CDR2 ANQGSEA. The trim is 4 bases for V and 0 bases for J, with a gap of 12 bases between the germline ends.

This entry is derived from a study of blood T cells in healthy people across ages (dated by TCRdb to the mid-2010s). Background on the whole study: In model experiments, template switching captured about one uniquely barcoded TCR beta cDNA molecule for every two T cells. Age-related changes in TCR beta repertoire diversity were measured in the study by deep sequencing normalized with unique cDNA molecular identifiers. Four age groups were formed from the donors: young (average about 16 years), middle-aged (more than 35), aged (approximately 60) and long-lived (more than 75). To avoid experimental bias, donors of different ages were distributed randomly across sequencing lanes. Using the same blood draw, the study looked at two additional independent replicas of 1 million unique cDNA reads for two donors, one aged 18 to 30 and the other aged 80 or older. Here is what the overall study found, with its caveats: Because the CMV infection status of the donors was unknown, age-related changes in expanded clonotypes may potentially have been confounded. As age increased, observed TCR beta diversity per million T cells dropped in a roughly linear way, and a significant reduction was already evident by age 40. The percentage of naive T cells measured by flow cytometry correlated strongly with observed TCR beta diversity. Estimates of total diversity based on one million sequenced T cells were regarded as lower bounds and as underestimates. Since profiling was done on bulk unsorted PBMCs, naive and antigen-experienced compartments could not be conclusively compared. Compared with the aged group, the long-lived group had more naive CD4+ T cells, fewer expanded clones and increased TCR diversity, suggesting age selection.

Receptor libraries were prepared by 5' RACE. Sequencing was carried out with an Illumina HiSeq 2500. A second PCR of about 6 to 11 cycles was performed with a sample-barcoded 5' primer and a J-beta primer mix. A unique molecular identifier was introduced onto each TCR beta cDNA molecule by a template-switch 5' adaptor carrying 12 random nucleotides. Each sample yielded at least 3 million CDR3-containing paired-end reads. All of the RNA was converted into first-strand cDNA using the Mint cDNA synthesis kit, with a TRBC-specific oligonucleotide serving as the primer. All cDNA was treated with uracil-DNA glycosylase and then went through a first 18-cycle PCR with the universal primers M1SS and BC2_uni_R. The study's own analysis went as follows. For normalization, 1 million high-quality reads were randomly selected from each sample, with every read carrying a distinct molecular identifier. Instead of being binned into consensus sequences, reads that shared molecular identifiers were thrown out. MiTCR, set to a Q25 quality threshold and the strictest error-elimination algorithm, was used for CDR3 identification, clonotype clustering and error correction. Lower-bound total TCR beta diversity was estimated with a nonparametric unseen species model using Euler transformation. The raw public reads went through TCRdb reprocessing: fastp at Q25, MiXCR clone calling, in-frame beta chains kept. Every entry covers one CDR3 protein and lists the most common genes and DNA from its rows. These V and J calls rely on TCRdb rather than the paper's analysis. For this sample there are about 640,000 distinct CDR3 sequences; under 65% appear just once. About two fifths of the sample rests with the top ten.

The sequence is built from TRBV29-1 and TRBJ1-2; TRBD1 is perhaps the D gene, given 5 matching bases. This TCR was sampled from a man in his 60s in good health. The sequencing input was blood. Here is the DNA: TGCAGCGTTGGAGGGGACCCGGCTAACTATGGCTACACCTTC. Its translation reads: CSVGGDPANYGYTF.